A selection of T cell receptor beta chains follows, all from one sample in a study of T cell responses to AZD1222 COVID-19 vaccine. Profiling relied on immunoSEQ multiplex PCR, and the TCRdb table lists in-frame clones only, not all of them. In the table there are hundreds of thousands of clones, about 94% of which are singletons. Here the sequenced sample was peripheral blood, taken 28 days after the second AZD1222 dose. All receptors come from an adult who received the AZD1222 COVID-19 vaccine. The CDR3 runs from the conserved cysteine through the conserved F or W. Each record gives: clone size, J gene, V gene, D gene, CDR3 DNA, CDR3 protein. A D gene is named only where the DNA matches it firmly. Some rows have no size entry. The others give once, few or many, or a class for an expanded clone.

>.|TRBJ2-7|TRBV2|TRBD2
TGTGCCAGCAGTGGGGGCAGGACTAGCTTAGTCTACGAGCAGTACTTC
CASSGGRTSLVYEQYF
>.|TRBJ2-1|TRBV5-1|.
TGCGCCAGCAGCCCCGAGCCGAGCTCCTACAATGAGCAGTTCTTC
CASSPEPSSYNEQFF
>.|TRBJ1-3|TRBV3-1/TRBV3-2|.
TGTGCCAGCAGCCAAGGTTTAGGGCCCACTTCGGGCTCTGGAAACACCATATATTTT
CASSQGLGPTSGSGNTIYF
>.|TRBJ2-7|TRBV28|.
TGTGCCAGCAGTACCACAACCTACGAGCAGTACTTC
CASSTTTYEQYF
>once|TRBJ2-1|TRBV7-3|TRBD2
TGTGCCAGCAGCTTAGGGACTAGCGGGAGTGGGGAGCAGTTCTTC
CASSLGTSGSGEQFF
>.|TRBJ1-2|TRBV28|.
TGTGCCAGCGTAGGAATTGCGATTAACTATGGCTACACCTTC
CASVGIAINYGYTF
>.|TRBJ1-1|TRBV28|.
TGTGCCAGCAGTTTACCAGACAGATTGAACACTGAAGCTTTCTTT
CASSLPDRLNTEAFF
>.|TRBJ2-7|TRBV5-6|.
TGTGCCAGCAGCTCACAGTTATACGAGCAGTACTTC
CASSSQLYEQYF
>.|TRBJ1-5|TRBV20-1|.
TGCAGTGCTAGATCGGGGACGCCCCAGCATTTT
CSARSGTPQHF
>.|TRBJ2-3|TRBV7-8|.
TGTGCCAGCAGCCCAGCCCGGGGAGCGCAGTATTTT
CASSPARGAQYF
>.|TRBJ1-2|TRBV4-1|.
TGCGCCAGCAGCCAAGTGGCGCGTTCGGACTATGGCTACACCTTC
CASSQVARSDYGYTF
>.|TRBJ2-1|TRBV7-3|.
TGTGCCAGCAGCTTATCCAGGAGCTCCTACAATGAGCAGTTCTTC
CASSLSRSSYNEQFF
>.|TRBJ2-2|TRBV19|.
TGTGCCAGTAGGACCGGTCGCTTGCCCGGGGAGCTGTTTTTT
CASRTGRLPGELFF